This TCR beta chain is drawn from a study of Graves' ophthalmopathy and Graves' hyperthyroidism. Study-wide context: Calling hyperthyroidism stable required that no ophthalmopathy show up within 18 months of follow-up. Study results and caveats: A roughly 81% specificity and 87.88% sensitivity were achieved by a 13-signature model that separated ophthalmopathy from stable hyperthyroidism.

Newly diagnosed hyperthyroidism donors, aged 18 to 65, duration under 2 months. A diagnosis was made from clinical symptoms together with serum thyroxine, TRAb, thyroid ultrasound and orbital computed tomography. RNA transcripts yielded amplified TCR beta CDR3 regions. After a first-round RT-PCR with HTBI primers, a second-round multiplex PCR was run. Each CDR3 protein is one row after TCRdb ran MiXCR on the multiplex PCR reads. The sample has around 1.1 million distinct CDR3 sequences; about two fifths are singletons. This clonotype was observed a few times. The antigen is unknown. Germline values: CDR1 SNHLY, CDR2 FYNNEI. This CDR3 is 14 amino acids long. Trimming took off 5 bases at V and 2 bases at J, with 7 bases between the two ends.

The chain employs TRBV2 and TRBJ2-6; D remains unclear. The source material was peripheral blood or thyroid tissue (not recorded which). This receptor was taken from an adult man with Graves' hyperthyroidism. Here the CDR3 reads CASSSQPGANVLTF. In nucleotides, the CDR3 is TGTGCCAGCAGTTCGCAACCTGGGGCCAACGTCCTGACTTTC. Full variable domain (outside the CDR3, taken from reference TRBV2 and TRBJ2-6): EPEVTQTPSHQVTQMGQEVILRCVPISNHLYFYWYRQILGQKVEFLVSFYNNEISEKSEIFDDQFSVERPDGSNFTLKIRSTKLEDSAMYFCASSSQPGANVLTFGAGSRLTVL.